The TCR beta chain described here comes from a study of neurological immune-mediated disorders (dated by TCRdb to between 2018 and 2020). Context from the whole study: Among the 35 or so multiple sclerosis patients, 31 had relapsing-remitting MS and 3 had secondary progressive MS. Peripheral blood TCR-beta repertoires from patients with HTLV-I-associated myelopathy (HAM/TSP), patients with multiple sclerosis, and healthy controls were compared in the study using UMI-based sequencing. Alongside PBMC samples, the set of some 100 TCR-beta libraries contained longitudinal samples, technical triplicates, and paired CD4+ and CD8+ T-cell subsets that had been sorted. The cohort included 68 subjects: some 14 with HAM/TSP, approximately 35 with multiple sclerosis, and roughly 20 healthy controls.

Trimmed from V: 3 bases; trimmed from J: 5 bases; junction bases lacking a gene match: 5. From its cysteine to its phenylalanine, the CDR3 spans 14 amino acids. The sequence is cut down to CDR3 DNA, 42 bases in frame from base 1. The germline V gene (reference sequence) yields GTSNPN for CDR1 and SVGIG for CDR2. Unsorted PBMC libraries were generated from 2 million PBMCs stored in RNAlater at -80 °C until RNA extraction. Multiple sclerosis patients were enrolled in a US clinical protocol evaluating disease progression by magnetic resonance imaging. Peripheral blood was subjected to Ficoll-Hypaque density gradient centrifugation to isolate PBMCs, which were then cryopreserved in liquid nitrogen. cDNA synthesis used template-switch 5'RACE with a primer carrying a 10-nucleotide random unique molecular identifier tagging each TCR transcript. Each sequencing run produced over 180 million TCR-beta sequences covering 15-18 subjects. Total RNA was extracted with the RNeasy kit. TCR-beta VDJ regions were amplified with primers for the TCR constant region and the 5'RACE anchor, using the KAPA Real-time Library Amplification kit. A first PCR added sample indexes and Illumina adaptors, after which a second PCR increased the library yield. After purification with Ampure beads, the TCR product of roughly 650 bp was size-selected on a 2% E-gel SizeSelection system. Library quality was checked on a Bioanalyzer, concentration was measured with Qubit, and libraries were quantified with the Kapa Library Quantification kit before pooling. Libraries were sequenced paired-end 2 x 150 bp on an Illumina HiSeq 2500. To increase sequence diversity, roughly 24-32% phiX was spiked into each library pool. The original methods were these. The quality-filtered reads were processed with the UMI-based MiGEC pipeline, whose error correction step removed more than 80% of the raw TCR sequences. VDJ genes were aligned to IMGT germline references, and clonotypes were defined by unique CDR3 amino acid sequence plus V-J genes. Clonal expansion, Shannon diversity and CDR3 relatedness (CalcPairwiseDistances, ClusterSamples) were evaluated with VDJtools, and phylogenetic trees were built with CLCbio workbench. Clones with at least 8 unique UMIs were defined as expanded, with this threshold being based on coefficient-of-variation modelling across technical triplicates. The public reads were reprocessed in TCRdb via fastp at Q25 and MiXCR, keeping in-frame beta chains. Merged by CDR3 protein, the rows form single entries marked with the most common genes and DNA. TCRdb, rather than the study authors, made the V and J calls. This sample gives 100,000 to 150,000 distinct CDR3 sequences in total; 3% to 3.5% of them show up just once. The top ten clones comprise 1.3% of the sample.

This clonotype was seen at least ten times. It has no known antigen specificity. Base-call qualities are not available, and no considerably larger clone is one nucleotide away. The paper as a whole reports these results and caveats: Repertoires from 18 of 34 MS patients were grouped by phylogenetic analysis into a cluster of related CDR3 sequences, suggesting a possible repertoire-level signature. Across subjects, expanded clones never shared an identical CDR3 amino acid sequence, which suggests that the TCR-beta repertoires in every group were private. TCR clonal expansion was highest in HAM/TSP patients and lowest in MS patients, with MS patients falling below even healthy controls. The MS cluster was not associated with any clinical or MRI features, and the authors stated that larger cohorts are needed.

Sequencing used PBMCs. The receptor comes from a woman under 40 with multiple sclerosis. Recombination connected TRBV30 to TRBJ1-5, with TRBD1 matching 9 junction bases. The encoded CDR3 is CAWSDRTGDQPQHF. The nucleotide sequence is TGTGCCTGGAGCGACCGGACAGGGGATCAGCCCCAGCATTTT.